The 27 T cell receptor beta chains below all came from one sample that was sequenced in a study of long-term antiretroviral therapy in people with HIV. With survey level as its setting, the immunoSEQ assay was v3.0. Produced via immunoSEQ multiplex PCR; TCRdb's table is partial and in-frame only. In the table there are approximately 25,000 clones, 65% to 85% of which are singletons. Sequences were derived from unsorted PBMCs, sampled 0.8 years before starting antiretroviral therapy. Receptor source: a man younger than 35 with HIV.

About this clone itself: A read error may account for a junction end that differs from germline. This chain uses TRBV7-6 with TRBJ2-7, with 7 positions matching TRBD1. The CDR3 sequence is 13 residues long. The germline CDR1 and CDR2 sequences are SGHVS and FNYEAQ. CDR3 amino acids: CVSSLGDSYEQYF. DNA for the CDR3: TGTGTCAGCAGCTTGGGGGACAGCTACGAGCAGTACTTC.

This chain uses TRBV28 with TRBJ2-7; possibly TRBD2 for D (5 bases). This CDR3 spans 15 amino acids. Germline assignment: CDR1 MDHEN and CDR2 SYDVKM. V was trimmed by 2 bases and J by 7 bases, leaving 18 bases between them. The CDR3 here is CASSLVGRDLGEQYF. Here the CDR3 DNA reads TGTGCCAGCAGTTTAGTTGGACGGGATCTAGGGGAGCAGTACTTC.

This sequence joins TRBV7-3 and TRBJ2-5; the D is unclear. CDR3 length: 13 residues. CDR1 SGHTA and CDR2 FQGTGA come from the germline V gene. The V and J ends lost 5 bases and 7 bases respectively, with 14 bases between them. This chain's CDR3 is CASSLNSGGTQYF. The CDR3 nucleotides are TGTGCCAGCAGCCTGAACTCCGGCGGGACCCAGTACTTC. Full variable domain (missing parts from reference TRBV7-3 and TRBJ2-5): GAGVSQTPSNKVTEKGKYVELRCDPISGHTALYWYRQSLGQGPEFLIYFQGTGAADDSGLPNDRFFAVRPEGSVSTLKIQRTERGDSAVYLCASSLNSGGTQYFGPGTRLLVL.

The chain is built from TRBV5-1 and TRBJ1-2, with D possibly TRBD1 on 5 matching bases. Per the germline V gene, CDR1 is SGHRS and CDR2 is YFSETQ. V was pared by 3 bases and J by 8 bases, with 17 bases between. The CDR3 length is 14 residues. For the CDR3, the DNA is TGCGCCAGCAGCTCGGAGACGGGGGGAAACGGCTACACCTTC. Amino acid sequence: CASSSETGGNGYTF.

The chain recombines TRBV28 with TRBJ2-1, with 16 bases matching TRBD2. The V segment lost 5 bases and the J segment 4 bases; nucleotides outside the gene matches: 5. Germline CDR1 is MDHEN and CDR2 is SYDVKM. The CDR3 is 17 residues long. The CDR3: CASSPGTSGRVYNEQFF. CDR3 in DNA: TGTGCCAGCAGTCCAGGGACTAGCGGGAGGGTTTACAATGAGCAGTTCTTC.

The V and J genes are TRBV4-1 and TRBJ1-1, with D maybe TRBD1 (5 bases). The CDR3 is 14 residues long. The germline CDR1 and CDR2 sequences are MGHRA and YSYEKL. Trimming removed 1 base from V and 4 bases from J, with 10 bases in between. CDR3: CASSQAAGFTEAFF. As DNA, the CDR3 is TGCGCCAGCAGCCAAGCAGCAGGGTTCACTGAAGCTTTCTTT.

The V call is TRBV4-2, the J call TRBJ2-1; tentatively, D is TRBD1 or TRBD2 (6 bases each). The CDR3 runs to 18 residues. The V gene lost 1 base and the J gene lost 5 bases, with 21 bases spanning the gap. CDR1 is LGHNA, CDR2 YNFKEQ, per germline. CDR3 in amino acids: CASSQVGFLTGGDNEQFF. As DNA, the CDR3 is TGTGCCAGCAGCCAAGTAGGATTCTTGACAGGCGGGGACAATGAGCAGTTCTTC.

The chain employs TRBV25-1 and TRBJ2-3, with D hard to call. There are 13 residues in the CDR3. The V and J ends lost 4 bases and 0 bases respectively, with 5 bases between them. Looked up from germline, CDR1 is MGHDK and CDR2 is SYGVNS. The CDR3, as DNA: TGTGCCAGCAGTGTAAGGAGCACAGATACGCAGTATTTT. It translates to CASSVRSTDTQYF.

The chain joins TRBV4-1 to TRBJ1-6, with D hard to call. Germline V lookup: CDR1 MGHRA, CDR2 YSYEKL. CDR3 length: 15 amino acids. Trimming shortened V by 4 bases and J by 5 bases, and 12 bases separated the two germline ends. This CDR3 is CASSPREPNNSPLHF. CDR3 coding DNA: TGCGCCAGCAGCCCCCGGGAGCCCAATAATTCACCCCTCCACTTT.

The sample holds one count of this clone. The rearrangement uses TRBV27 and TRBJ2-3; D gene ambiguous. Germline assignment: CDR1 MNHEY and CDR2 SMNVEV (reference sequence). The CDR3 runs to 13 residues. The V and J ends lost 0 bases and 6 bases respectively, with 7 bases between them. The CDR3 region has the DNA TGTGCCAGCAGTTTATCGATTAGGGATACGCAGTATTTT. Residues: CASSLSIRDTQYF.

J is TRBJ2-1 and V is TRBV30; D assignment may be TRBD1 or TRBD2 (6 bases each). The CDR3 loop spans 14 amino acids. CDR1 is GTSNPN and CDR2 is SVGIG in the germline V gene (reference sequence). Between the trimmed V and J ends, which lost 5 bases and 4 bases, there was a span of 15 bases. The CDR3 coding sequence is TGTGCCTGGCGGTCCTGGAGGGGGTACAATGAGCAGTTCTTC. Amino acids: CAWRSWRGYNEQFF.

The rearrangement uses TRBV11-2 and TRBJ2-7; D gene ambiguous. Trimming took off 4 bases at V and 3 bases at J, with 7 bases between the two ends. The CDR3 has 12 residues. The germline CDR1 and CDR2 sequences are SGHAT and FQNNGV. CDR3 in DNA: TGTGCCAGCAGCTCCGTTATCTACGAGCAGTACTTC. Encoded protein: CASSSVIYEQYF.

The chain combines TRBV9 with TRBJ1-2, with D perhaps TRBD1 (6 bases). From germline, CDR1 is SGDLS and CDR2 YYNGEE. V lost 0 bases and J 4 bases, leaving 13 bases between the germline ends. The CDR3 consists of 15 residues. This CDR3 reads CASSVAVTGIYGYTF. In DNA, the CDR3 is TGTGCCAGCAGCGTAGCGGTTACAGGGATCTATGGCTACACCTTC. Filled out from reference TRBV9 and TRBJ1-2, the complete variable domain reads DSGVTQTPKHLITATGQRVTLRCSPRSGDLSVYWYQQSLDQGLQFLIQYYNGEERAKGNILERFSAQQFPDLHSELNLSSLELGDSALYFCASSVAVTGIYGYTFGSGTRLTVV.

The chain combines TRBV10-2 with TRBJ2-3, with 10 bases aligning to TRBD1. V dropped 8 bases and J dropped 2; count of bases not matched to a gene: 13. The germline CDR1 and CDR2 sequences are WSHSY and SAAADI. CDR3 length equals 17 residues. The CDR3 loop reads CASGGQGERADTDTQYF. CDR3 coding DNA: TGCGCCAGCGGCGGACAGGGGGAACGGGCGGACACAGATACGCAGTATTTT.

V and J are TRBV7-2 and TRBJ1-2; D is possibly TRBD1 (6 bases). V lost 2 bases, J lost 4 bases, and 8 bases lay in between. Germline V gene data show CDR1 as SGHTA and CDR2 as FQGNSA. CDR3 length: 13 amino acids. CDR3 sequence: CASSLQGPYGYTF. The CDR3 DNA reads TGTGCCAGCAGCTTACAGGGGCCCTATGGCTACACCTTC.

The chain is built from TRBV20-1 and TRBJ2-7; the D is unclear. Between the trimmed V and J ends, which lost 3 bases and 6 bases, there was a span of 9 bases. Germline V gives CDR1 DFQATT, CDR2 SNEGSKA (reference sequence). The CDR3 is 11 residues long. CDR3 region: CSARMSGEQYF. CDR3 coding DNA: TGCAGTGCTAGGATGAGTGGCGAGCAGTACTTC.

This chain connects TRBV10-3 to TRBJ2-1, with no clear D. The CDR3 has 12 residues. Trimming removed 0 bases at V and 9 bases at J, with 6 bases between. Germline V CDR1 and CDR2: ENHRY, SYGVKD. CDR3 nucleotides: TGTGCCATCAGTGAGTCCCTCGGTGAGCAGTTCTTC. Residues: CAISESLGEQFF.

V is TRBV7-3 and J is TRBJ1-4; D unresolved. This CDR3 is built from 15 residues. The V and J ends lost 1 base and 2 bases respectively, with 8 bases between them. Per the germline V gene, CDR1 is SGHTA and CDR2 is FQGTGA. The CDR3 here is CASSLSRDTNEKLFF. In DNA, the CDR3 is TGTGCCAGCAGCTTAAGTAGGGATACTAATGAAAAACTGTTTTTT.

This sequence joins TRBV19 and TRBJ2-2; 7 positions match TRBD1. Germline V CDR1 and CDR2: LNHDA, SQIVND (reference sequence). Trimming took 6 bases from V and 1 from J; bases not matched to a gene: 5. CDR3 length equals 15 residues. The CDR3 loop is CASSQGVGNTGELFF. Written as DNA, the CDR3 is TGTGCCAGTAGCCAGGGGGTAGGGAACACCGGGGAGCTGTTTTTT.

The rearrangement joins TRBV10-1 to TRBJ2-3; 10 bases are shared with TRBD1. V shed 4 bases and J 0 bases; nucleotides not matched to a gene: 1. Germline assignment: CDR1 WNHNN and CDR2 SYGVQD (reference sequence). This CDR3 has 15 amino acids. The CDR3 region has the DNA TGCGCCAGCAGTGGGGGACAGGGGAGCACAGATACGCAGTATTTT. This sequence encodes CASSGGQGSTDTQYF.

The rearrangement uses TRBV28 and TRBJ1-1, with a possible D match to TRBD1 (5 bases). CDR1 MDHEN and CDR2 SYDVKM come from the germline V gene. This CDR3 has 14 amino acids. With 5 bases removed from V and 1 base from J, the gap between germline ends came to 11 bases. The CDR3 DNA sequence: TGTGCCAGCAGTCCCCAGGGAGGGAACACTGAAGCTTTCTTT. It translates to CASSPQGGNTEAFF.

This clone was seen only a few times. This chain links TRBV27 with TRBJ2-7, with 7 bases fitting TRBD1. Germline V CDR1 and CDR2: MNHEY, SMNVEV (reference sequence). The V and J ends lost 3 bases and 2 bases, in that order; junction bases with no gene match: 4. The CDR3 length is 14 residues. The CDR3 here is CASSFSGQTYEQYF. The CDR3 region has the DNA TGTGCCAGCAGTTTTTCGGGACAGACCTACGAGCAGTACTTC.

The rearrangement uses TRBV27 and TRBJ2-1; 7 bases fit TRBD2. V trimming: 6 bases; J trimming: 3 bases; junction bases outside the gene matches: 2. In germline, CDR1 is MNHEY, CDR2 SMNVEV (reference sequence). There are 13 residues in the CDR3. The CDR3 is CASRAGYYNEQFF. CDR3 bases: TGTGCCAGCAGAGCGGGGTACTACAATGAGCAGTTCTTC.

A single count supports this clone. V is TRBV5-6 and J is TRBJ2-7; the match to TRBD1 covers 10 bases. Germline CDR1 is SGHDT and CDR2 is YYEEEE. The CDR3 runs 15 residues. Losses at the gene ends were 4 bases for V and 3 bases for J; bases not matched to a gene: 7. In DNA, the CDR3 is TGTGCCAGCAGCCTAGGGACAGGGGTATTCTACGAGCAGTACTTC. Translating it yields CASSLGTGVFYEQYF.

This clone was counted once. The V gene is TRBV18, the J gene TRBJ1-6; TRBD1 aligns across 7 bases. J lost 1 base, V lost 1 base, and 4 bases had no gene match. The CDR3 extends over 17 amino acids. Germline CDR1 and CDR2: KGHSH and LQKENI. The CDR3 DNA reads TGTGCCAGCTCACCACGCCAGGGGGGGTCCTATAATTCACCCCTCCACTTT. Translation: CASSPRQGGSYNSPLHF.

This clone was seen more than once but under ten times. CDR3: CASSSREGEQFF. CDR3 DNA sequence: TGTGCCAGCAGCTCGAGGGAGGGTGAGCAGTTCTTC. The chain uses TRBV7-3 and TRBJ2-1; 7 positions agree with TRBD2. Germline V gene data show CDR1 as SGHTA and CDR2 as FQGTGA. J was trimmed by 9 bases and V by 4 bases; bases with no gene match: 3. The CDR3 covers 12 residues.

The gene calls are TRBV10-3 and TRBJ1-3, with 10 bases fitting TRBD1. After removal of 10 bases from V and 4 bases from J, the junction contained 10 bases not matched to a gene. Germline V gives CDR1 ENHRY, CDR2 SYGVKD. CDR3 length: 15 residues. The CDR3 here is CATTGTGDGGNTIYF. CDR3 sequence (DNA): TGTGCCACCACCGGGACAGGGGACGGGGGAAACACCATATATTTT.